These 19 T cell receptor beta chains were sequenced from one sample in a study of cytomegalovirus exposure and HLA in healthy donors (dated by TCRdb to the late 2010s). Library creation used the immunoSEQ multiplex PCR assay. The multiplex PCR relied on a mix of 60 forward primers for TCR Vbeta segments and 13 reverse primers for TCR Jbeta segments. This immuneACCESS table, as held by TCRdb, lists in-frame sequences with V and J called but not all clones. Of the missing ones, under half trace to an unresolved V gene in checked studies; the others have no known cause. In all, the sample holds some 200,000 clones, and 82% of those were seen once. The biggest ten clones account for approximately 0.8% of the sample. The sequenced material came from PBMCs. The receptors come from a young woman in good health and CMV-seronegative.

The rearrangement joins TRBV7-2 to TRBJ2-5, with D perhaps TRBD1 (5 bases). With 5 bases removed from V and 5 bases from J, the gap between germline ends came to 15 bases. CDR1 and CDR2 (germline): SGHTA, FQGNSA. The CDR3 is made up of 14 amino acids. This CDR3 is CASSDWGLRETQYF. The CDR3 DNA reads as TGTGCCAGCAGCGACTGGGGCTTACGGGAGACCCAGTACTTC. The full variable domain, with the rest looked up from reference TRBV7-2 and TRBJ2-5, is GAGVSQSPSNKVTEKGKDVELRCDPISGHTALYWYRQSLGQGLEFLIYFQGNSAPDKSGLPSDRFSAERTGGSVSTLTIQRTQQEDSAVYLCASSDWGLRETQYFGPGTRLLVL.

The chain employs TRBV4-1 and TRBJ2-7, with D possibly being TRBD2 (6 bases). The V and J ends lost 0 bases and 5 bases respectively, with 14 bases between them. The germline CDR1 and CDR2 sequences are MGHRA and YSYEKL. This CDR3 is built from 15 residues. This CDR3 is CASSQEGGGDDEQYF. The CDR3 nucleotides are TGCGCCAGCAGCCAAGAAGGCGGCGGGGACGACGAGCAGTACTTC.

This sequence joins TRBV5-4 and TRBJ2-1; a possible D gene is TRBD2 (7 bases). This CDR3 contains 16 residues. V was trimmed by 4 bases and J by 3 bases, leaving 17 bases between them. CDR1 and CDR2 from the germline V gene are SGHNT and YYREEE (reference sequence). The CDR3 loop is CASSALTGGSYNEQFF. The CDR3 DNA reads TGTGCCAGCAGCGCCCTTACGGGGGGCAGCTACAATGAGCAGTTCTTC. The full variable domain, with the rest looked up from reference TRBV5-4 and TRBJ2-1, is ETGVTQSPTHLIKTRGQQVTLRCSSQSGHNTVSWYQQALGQGPQFIFQYYREEENGRGNFPPRFSGLQFPNYSSELNVNALELDDSALYLCASSALTGGSYNEQFFGPGTRLTVL.

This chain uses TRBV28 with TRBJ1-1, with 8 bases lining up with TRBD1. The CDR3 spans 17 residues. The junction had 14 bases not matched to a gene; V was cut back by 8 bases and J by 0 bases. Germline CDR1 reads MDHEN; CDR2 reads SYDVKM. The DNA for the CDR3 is TGTGCCAGCGGGGGGGCAGGGGGCGTACACTTGAACACTGAAGCTTTCTTT. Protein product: CASGGAGGVHLNTEAFF.

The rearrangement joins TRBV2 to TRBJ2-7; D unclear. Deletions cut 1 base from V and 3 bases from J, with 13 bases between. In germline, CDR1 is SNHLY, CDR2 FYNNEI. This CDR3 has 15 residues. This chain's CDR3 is CASSEDIYKHYEQYF. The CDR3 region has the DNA TGTGCCAGCAGTGAAGACATTTATAAACACTACGAGCAGTACTTC.

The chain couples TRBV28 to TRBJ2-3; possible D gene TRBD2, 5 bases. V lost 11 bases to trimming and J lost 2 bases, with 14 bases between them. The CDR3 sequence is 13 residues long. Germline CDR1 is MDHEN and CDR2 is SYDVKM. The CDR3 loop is CAGGRSYTDTQYF. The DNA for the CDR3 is TGTGCCGGAGGACGGAGTTACACAGATACGCAGTATTTT.

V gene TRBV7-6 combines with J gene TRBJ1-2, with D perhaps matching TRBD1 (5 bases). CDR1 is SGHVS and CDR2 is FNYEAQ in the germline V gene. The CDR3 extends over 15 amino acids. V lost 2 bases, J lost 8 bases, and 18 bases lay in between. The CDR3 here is CASSLRATGSGGYTF. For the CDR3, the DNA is TGTGCCAGCAGCTTAAGGGCCACAGGTTCGGGCGGCTACACCTTC.

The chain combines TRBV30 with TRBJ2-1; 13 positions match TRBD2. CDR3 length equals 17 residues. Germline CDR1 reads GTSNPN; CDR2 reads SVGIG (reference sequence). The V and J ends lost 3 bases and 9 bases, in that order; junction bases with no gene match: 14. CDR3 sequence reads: CAWSLTRTSGSQGEQFF. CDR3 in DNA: TGTGCCTGGAGCCTAACCCGGACTAGCGGGAGTCAGGGTGAGCAGTTCTTC.

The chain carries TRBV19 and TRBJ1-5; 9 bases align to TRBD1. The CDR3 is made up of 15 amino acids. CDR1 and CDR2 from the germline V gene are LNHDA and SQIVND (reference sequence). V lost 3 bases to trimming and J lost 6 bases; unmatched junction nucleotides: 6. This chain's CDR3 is CASSMVTGGGQPQHF. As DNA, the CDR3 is TGTGCCAGTAGTATGGTAACAGGGGGCGGTCAGCCCCAGCATTTT.

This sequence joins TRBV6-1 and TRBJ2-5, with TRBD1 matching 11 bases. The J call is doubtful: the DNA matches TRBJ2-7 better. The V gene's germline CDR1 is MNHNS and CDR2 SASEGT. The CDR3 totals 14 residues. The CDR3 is CASSAGTGGYEQYF. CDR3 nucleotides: TGTGCCAGCAGTGCGGGGACAGGGGGGTACGAGCAGTACTTC.

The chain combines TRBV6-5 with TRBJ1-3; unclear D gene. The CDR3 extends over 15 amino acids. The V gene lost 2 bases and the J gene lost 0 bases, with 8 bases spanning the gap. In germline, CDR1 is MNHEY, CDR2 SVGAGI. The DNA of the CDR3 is TGTGCCAGCAGTTACGGGCAGAACTCTGGAAACACCATATATTTT. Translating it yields CASSYGQNSGNTIYF.

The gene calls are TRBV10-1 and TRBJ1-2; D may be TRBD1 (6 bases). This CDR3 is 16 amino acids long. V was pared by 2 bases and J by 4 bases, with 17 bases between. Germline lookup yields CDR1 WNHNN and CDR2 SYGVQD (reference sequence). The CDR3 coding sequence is TGCGCCAGCAGTGAGGGTCCAGTACAGGGTCCCTATGGCTACACCTTC. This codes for CASSEGPVQGPYGYTF.

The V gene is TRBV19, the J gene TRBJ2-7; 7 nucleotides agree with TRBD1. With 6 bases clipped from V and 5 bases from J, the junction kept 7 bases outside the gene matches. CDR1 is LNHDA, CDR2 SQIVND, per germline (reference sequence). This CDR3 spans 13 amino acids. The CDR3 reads CASSDREINEQYF. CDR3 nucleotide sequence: TGTGCCAGTAGCGACAGGGAGATCAACGAGCAGTACTTC.

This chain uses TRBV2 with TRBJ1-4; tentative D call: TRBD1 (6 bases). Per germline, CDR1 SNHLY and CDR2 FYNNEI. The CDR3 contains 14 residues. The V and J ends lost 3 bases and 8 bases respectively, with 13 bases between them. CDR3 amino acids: CASSDDRFHEKLFF. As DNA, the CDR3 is TGTGCCAGCAGTGATGACAGGTTTCACGAAAAACTGTTTTTT.

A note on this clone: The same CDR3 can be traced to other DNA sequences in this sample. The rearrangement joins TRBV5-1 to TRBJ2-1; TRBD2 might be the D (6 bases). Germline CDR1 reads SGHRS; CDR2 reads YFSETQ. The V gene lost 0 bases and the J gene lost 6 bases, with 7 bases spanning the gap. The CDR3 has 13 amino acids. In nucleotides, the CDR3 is TGCGCCAGCAGCTTGGCCGGGGGCAATGAGCAGTTCTTC. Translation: CASSLAGGNEQFF.

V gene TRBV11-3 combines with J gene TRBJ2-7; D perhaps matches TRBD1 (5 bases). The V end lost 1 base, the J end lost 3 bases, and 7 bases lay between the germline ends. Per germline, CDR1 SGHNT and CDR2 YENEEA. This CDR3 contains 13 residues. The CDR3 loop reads CASSLGGGYEQYF. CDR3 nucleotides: TGTGCCAGCAGCTTAGGGGGCGGCTACGAGCAGTACTTC.

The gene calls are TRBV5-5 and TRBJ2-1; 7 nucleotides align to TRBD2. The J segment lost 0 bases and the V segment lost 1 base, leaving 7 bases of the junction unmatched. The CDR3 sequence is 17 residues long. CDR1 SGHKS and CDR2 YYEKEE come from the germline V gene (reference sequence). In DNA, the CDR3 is TGTGCCAGCAGCTTGACGCTACAGCGGGGCTCCTACAATGAGCAGTTCTTC. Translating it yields CASSLTLQRGSYNEQFF. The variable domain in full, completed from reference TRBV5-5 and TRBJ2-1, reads DAGVTQSPTHLIKTRGQQVTLRCSPISGHKSVSWYQQVLGQGPQFIFQYYEKEERGRGNFPDRFSARQFPNYSSELNVNALLLGDSALYLCASSLTLQRGSYNEQFFGPGTRLTVL.

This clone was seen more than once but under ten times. As DNA, the CDR3 is TGTGCCAGCAGCCCGATTTCGGGGGGGCCCTCCAATGAGCAGTTCTTC. As protein: CASSPISGGPSNEQFF. The chain combines TRBV9 with TRBJ2-1, with 8 bases lining up with TRBD2. Germline-derived CDR1 and CDR2 are SGDLS and YYNGEE. The CDR3 spans 16 residues. After removal of 4 bases from V and 6 bases from J, the junction contained 12 bases not matched to a gene.

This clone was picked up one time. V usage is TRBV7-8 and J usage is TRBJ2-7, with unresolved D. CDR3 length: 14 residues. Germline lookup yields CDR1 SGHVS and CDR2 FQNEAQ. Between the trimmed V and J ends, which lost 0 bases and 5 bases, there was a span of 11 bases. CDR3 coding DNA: TGTGCCAGCAGCTTAGCGTGGCTCAACCACGAGCAGTACTTC. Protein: CASSLAWLNHEQYF.